Below, 5 T cell receptor beta chains from the same sample are listed, as sequenced in a study of blood T cell repertoires in COVID-19. Sequenced by immunoSEQ multiplex PCR; TCRdb stores in-frame clones only, minus some. The repertoire holds more than 150,000 clones, 80% to 90% seen once, with 2.4% in the top ten. The sample consisted of peripheral blood. The receptors derive from a woman aged 65 to 85 with acute or convalescent COVID-19.

The chain links TRBV4-1 to TRBJ1-3; D may be TRBD1 (6 bases). Between the trimmed V and J ends, which lost 4 bases and 0 bases, there was a span of 25 bases. CDR3 length: 20 residues. Per germline, CDR1 MGHRA and CDR2 YSYEKL. The CDR3 coding sequence is TGCGCCAGCAGCCGATCTGAGGGGGTCAGAACCAAAATCTCTGGAAACACCATATATTTT. Residues: CASSRSEGVRTKISGNTIYF.

The chain carries TRBV9 and TRBJ1-2, with D perhaps matching TRBD1 (6 bases). V was shortened by 7 bases and J by 8 bases, with 15 bases between the two germline ends. Germline V lookup: CDR1 SGDLS, CDR2 YYNGEE. The CDR3 is 12 residues long. CDR3 bases: TGTGCCAGCGCGCCGAGGACAGAAGGCTACACCTTC. This encodes CASAPRTEGYTF.

This clone was observed once. The chain carries TRBV10-3 and TRBJ1-5; 9 bases are shared with TRBD1. The CDR3 sequence is 16 residues long. Per germline, CDR1 ENHRY and CDR2 SYGVKD. The trim removed 10 bases at V and 4 bases at J, leaving 14 bases unmatched. In nucleotides, the CDR3 is TGTGCCACCGGGGTCAGAGTGGGACAGGGTAATCAGCCCCAGCATTTT. It translates to CATGVRVGQGNQPQHF.

This chain links TRBV3-1 (or the pseudogene TRBV3-2) with TRBJ1-1; D is unresolved. V shed 0 bases and J shed 1 base, with 12 bases lying between them. The CDR3 spans 16 residues. Germline values: CDR1 LGHDT, CDR2 YNNKEL (reference sequence). This CDR3 reads CASSQEGRSSNTEAFF. CDR3 bases: TGTGCCAGCAGCCAAGAAGGCCGGAGTTCGAACACTGAAGCTTTCTTT.

This clone has only one observation. At one end, the junction sequence differs from germline, possibly due to a read error. The J gene is TRBJ1-3, the V gene TRBV5-5; D is undetermined. Germline CDR1 is SGHKS and CDR2 is YYEKEE (reference sequence). The CDR3 consists of 12 residues. The DNA for the CDR3 is TGTGCCAGCAGCTTGGCTTGGCCGAACCTGAATTTT. Its protein product is CASSLAWPNLNF.